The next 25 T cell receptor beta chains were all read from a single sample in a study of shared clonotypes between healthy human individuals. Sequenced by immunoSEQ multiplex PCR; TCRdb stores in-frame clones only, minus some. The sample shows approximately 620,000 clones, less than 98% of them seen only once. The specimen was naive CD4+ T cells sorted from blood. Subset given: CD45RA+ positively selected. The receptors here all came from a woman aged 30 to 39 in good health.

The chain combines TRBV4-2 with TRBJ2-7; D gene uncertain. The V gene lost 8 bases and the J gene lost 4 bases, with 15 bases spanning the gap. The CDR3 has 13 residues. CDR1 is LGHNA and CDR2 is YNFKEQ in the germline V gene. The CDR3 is CASQSNKGYEQYF. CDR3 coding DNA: TGTGCCAGCCAAAGCAATAAAGGATACGAGCAGTACTTC.

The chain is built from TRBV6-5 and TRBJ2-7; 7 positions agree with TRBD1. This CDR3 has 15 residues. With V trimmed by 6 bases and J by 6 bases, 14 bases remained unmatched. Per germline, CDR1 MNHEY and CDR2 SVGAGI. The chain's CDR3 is CASSFGQAAAGEQYF. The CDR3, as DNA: TGTGCCAGCAGCTTCGGACAGGCGGCCGCGGGCGAGCAGTACTTC.

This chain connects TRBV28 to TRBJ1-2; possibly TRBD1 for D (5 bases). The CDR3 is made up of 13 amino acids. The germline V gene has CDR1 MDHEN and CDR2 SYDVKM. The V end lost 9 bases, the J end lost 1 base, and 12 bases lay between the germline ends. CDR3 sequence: CASRDPINYGYTF. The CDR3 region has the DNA TGTGCCAGTAGGGACCCGATTAACTATGGCTACACCTTC.

The CDR3 loop is CASSPLADTQYF. CDR3 in DNA: TGTGCCAGCAGTCCACTAGCGGATACGCAGTATTTT. J is TRBJ2-3 and V is TRBV7-9; 7 bases agree with TRBD2. CDR1 is SEHNR, CDR2 FQNEAQ, per germline (reference sequence). This CDR3 region has 12 residues. Trimming cost V 6 bases and J 6 bases; bases outside gene matches: 3.

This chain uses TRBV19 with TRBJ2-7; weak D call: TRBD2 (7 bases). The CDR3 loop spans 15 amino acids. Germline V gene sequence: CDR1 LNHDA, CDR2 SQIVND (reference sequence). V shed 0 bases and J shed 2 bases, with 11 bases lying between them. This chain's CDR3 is CASSIERGPTYEQYF. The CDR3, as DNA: TGTGCCAGTAGTATAGAGCGGGGGCCTACCTACGAGCAGTACTTC.

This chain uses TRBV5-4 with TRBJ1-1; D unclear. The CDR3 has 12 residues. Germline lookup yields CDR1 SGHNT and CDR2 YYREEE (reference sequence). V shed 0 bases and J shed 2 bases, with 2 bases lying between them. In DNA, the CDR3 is TGTGCCAGCAGCTTGGACAACACTGAAGCTTTCTTT. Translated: CASSLDNTEAFF.

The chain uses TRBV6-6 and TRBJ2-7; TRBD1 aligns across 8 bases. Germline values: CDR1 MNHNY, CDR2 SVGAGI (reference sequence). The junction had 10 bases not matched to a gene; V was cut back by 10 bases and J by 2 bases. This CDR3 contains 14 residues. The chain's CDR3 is CATSKTGAAYEQYF. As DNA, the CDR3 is TGTGCCACCAGCAAGACAGGGGCGGCCTACGAGCAGTACTTC.

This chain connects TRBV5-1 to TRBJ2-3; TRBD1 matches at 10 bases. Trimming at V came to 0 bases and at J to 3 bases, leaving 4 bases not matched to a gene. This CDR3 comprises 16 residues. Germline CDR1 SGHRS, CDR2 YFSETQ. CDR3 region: CASSLAGQGVTDTQYF. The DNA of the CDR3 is TGCGCCAGCAGCTTGGCCGGACAGGGGGTGACAGATACGCAGTATTTT.

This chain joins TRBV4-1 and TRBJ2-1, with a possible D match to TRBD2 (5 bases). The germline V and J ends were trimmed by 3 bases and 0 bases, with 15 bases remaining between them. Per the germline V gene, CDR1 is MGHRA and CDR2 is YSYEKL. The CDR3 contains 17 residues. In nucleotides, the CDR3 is TGCGCCAGCAGCCAGGGTCGGAGCGGTTACTCCTACAATGAGCAGTTCTTC. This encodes CASSQGRSGYSYNEQFF.

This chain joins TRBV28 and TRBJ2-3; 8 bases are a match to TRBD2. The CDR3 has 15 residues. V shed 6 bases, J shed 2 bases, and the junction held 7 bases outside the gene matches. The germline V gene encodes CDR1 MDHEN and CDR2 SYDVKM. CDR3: CASSDSGATTDTQYF. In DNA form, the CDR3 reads TGTGCCAGCAGCGATAGCGGGGCAACCACAGATACGCAGTATTTT.

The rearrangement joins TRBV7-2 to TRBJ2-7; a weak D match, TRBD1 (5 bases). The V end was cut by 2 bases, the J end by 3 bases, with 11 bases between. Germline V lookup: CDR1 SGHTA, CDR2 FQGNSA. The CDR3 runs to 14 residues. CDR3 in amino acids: CASSLQGLSYEQYF. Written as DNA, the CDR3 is TGTGCCAGCAGCTTACAGGGCTTAAGCTACGAGCAGTACTTC.

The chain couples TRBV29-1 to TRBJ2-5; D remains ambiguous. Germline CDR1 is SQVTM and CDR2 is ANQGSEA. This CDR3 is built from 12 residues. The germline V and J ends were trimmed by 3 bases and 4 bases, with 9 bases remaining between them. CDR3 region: CSVEAGIETQYF. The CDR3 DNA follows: TGCAGCGTTGAGGCCGGCATAGAGACCCAGTACTTC.

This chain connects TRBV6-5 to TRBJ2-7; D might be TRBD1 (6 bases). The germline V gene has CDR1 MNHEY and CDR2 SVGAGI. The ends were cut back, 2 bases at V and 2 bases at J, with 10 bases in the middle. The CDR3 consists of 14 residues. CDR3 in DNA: TGTGCCAGCAGTTACGGGGGCCTTACCTACGAGCAGTACTTC. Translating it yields CASSYGGLTYEQYF.

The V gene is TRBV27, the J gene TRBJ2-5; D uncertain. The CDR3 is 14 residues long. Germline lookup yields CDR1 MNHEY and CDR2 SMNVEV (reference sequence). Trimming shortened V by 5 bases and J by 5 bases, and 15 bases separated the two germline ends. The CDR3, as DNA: TGTGCCAGCAGTCTAAATGGGATTCCGGAGACCCAGTACTTC. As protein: CASSLNGIPETQYF.

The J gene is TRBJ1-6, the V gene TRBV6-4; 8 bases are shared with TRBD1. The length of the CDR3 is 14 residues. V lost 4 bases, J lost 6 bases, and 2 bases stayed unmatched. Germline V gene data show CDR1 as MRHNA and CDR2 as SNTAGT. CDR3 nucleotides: TGTGCCAGCAGTGTTACAGGGGGTAATTCACCCCTCCACTTT. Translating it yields CASSVTGGNSPLHF.

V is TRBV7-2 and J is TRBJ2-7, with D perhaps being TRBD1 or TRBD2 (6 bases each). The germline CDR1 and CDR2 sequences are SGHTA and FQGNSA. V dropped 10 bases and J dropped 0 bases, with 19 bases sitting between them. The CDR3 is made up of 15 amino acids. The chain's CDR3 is CATVKGGLLSYEQYF. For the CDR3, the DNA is TGTGCCACCGTGAAAGGGGGGCTCCTCTCCTACGAGCAGTACTTC.

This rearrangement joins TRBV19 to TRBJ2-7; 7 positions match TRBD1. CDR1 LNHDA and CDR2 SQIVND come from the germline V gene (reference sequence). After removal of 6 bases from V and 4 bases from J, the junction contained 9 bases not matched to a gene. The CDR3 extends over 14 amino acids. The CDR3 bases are TGTGCCAGTAGACCACAGGGGAAAGGTTACGAGCAGTACTTC. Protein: CASRPQGKGYEQYF.

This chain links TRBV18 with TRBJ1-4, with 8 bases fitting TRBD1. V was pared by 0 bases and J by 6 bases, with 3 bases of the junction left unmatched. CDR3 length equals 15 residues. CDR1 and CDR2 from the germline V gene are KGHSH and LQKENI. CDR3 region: CASSPPGQGDEKLFF. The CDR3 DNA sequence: TGTGCCAGCTCACCACCTGGACAGGGCGATGAAAAACTGTTTTTT.

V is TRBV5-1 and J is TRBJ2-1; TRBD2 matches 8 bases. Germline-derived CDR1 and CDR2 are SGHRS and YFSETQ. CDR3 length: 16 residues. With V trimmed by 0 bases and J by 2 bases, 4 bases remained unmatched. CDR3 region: CASSLVFSGTYNEQFF. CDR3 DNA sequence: TGCGCCAGCAGCTTGGTGTTTAGCGGGACCTACAATGAGCAGTTCTTC.

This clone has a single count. The CDR3 spells CASFSRETSPSKETQYF. DNA for the CDR3: TGTGCCAGCTTTTCGAGGGAGACTTCGCCCTCAAAAGAGACCCAGTACTTC. V is TRBV28 and J is TRBJ2-5, with a possible D match to TRBD2 (5 bases). The germline V gene has CDR1 MDHEN and CDR2 SYDVKM. With 8 bases removed from V and 3 bases from J, the gap between germline ends came to 25 bases. The CDR3 is 17 residues long.

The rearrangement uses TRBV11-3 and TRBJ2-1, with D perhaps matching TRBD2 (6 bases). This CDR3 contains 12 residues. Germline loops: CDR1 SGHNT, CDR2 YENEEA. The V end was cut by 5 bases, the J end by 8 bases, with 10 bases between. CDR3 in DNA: TGTGCCAGCAGCCAGGGACTGTATGAGCAGTTCTTC. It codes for CASSQGLYEQFF.

In DNA form, the CDR3 reads TGTGCCAGCAGCCAAAGTTGGTCGGGAGGGCGCGAGCAGTACTTC. Its protein is CASSQSWSGGREQYF. This chain links TRBV13 with TRBJ2-7; 8 nucleotides align to TRBD2. The CDR3 consists of 15 residues. The germline CDR1 and CDR2 sequences are PRHDT and FYEKMQ (reference sequence). Losses at the gene ends were 5 bases for V and 6 bases for J; bases not matched to a gene: 12.

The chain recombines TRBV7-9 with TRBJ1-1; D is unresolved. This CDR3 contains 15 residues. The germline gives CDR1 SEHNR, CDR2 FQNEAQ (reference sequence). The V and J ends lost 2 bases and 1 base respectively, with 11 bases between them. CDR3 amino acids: CASSLPGGRNTEAFF. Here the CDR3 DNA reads TGTGCCAGCAGCTTACCCGGAGGTAGGAACACTGAAGCTTTCTTT.

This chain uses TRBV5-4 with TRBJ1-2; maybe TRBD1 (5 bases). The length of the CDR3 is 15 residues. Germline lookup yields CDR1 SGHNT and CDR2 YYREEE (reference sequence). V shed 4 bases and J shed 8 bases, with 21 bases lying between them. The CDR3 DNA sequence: TGTGCCAGCAGCCAGCGTCAGGGATTCCCCTTCGGCTACACCTTC. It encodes CASSQRQGFPFGYTF.

The CDR3: CASSGGRAKNIQYF. The CDR3 DNA reads TGTGCCAGTTCAGGCGGACGAGCCAAAAACATTCAGTACTTC. This rearrangement joins TRBV27 to TRBJ2-4; D not resolved. Germline V lookup: CDR1 MNHEY, CDR2 SMNVEV (reference sequence). The CDR3 has 14 amino acids. V was trimmed by 9 bases and J by 0 bases, leaving 12 bases between them.